This TCR beta chain was captured by sequencing in a study of blood T cells in healthy people across ages. Primers used in a second PCR of about 7 to 11 cycles were a sample-barcoded 5' primer and a J-beta primer mix. TCRdb processed the 5' RACE reads anew with MiXCR; each CDR3 protein has one entry. The sample consists of hundreds of thousands of distinct CDR3 sequences, 35% to 50% of them appearing once. The CDR3 has 17 residues. Germline CDR1 reads LNHNV; CDR2 reads YYDKDF (reference sequence). This sequence originates from a man older than 75 in good health. J is TRBJ2-1 and V is TRBV15; 16 positions agree with TRBD2. The J call may be wrong; the DNA end is better matched by TRBJ2-7. The source material was blood. The CDR3 DNA reads as TGTGCCACCAAGGGGACTAGCGGGGGGGCCGCCTACAATGAGCAGTACTTC. Translating gives CATKGTSGGAAYNEQYF.